This paragraph reports one TCR beta chain. Its antigen target is currently unknown. There are no base qualities to consult, and no much larger clone falls within one base. In the germline V gene, CDR1 corresponds to MDHEN and CDR2 to SYDVKM. Reading from cysteine to phenylalanine, the CDR3 counts 13 amino acids. CDR3 DNA is the only sequence kept; it has 39 bases, read in frame from the first base. V and J are trimmed by 4 bases and 4 bases, and the gene matches miss 4 bases of the junction. The donors were healthy, HIV-negative adults with no recently reported acute infections or vaccinations. Only Caucasian adults living in Nashville, Tennessee, USA were represented among the donors. In the unsorted samples, some 94 million PBMCs were counted, and genomic DNA was extracted using the QIAamp DNA Blood Mini kit. Blood was collected by leukapheresis, and PBMCs were isolated by Ficoll-Histopaque density gradient centrifugation and then cryopreserved in liquid nitrogen vapor phase.

The sample originates from a study of shared clonotypes between healthy human individuals (dated by TCRdb to 2020 to 2021). Some background on the complete study: The cohort comprised a couple of women and a few men aged 18 to 49 years. To increase sequencing depth and limit assay-specific biases, TCR repertoire library preparation and sequencing were carried out by different laboratories using diverse techniques. To estimate repertoire size and how much clonotype sharing occurs between individuals, the study deeply sequenced the blood TCR repertoires of five healthy adults. Each donor's leukapheresis produced roughly between about 0.8 and 10 billion PBMCs.

The paper's findings and limits, for the study overall: Based on pairwise subsampling, the degree of clonotype sharing among donors was expected to be affected by sequencing depth. Because the study included a small number of donors, the genetic and exposure-history diversity represented was limited. Sampling was limited to blood, and TCR repertoires in tissue likely differ from TCR repertoires in blood.

Using the deep immunoSEQ assay, TCR CDR3 regions were amplified from genomic DNA by multiplex PCR. Extracted genomic DNA from each cell subset was spread evenly across all wells of several immunoSEQ 96-well plates, with each plate serving as a replicate. Each replicate PCR for unsorted PBMC received 300 to 350 ng genomic DNA, equal to about 30,000 T cell genomes. Unsorted PBMC genomic DNA was sequenced across ten immunoSEQ deep assay plates. The purified libraries were quantified using a Qubit 3.0 fluorometer, sized with a Bioanalyzer 2100, and then quantified again using the KAPA Library Quantification kit. A separate single-read 150-cycle Illumina NextSeq 550 flow cell was used to sequence each immunoSEQ 96-well plate. For the original study's pipeline: Because only junctional sequences without quality scores were contained in the immunoSEQ output, filtering matching that applied to full-length reads could not be performed. Sequences were annotated with PyIR, a Python wrapper for IgBLAST v1.9, using IMGT germline references to assign V/J genes and CDR3. Reads with weak V/J assignments (E-value above 1e-6), missing CDR3, stop codons, out-of-frame junctions, or ambiguous translated residues were removed. V3J clonotypes were defined by identical inferred V gene, J gene, and CDR3 amino acid sequence. Percentage overlap between repertoires was calculated by dividing the number of shared unique clonotypes by the size of the smaller repertoire. Richness of each repertoire was evaluated using RTK rarefaction, the Chao1 estimator, and Recon v2.1 estimates of unobserved clonotypes. TCRdb holds this immuneACCESS table with in-frame rearrangements only. Some clones are missing; in checked studies, unresolved V genes explain under half, and the rest has no known cause. V, J and clone size derive from that table, while D and trimming were established from the DNA sequence. A total of fewer than 550,000 clones appear in this sample, over 75% of them only once. Approximately 13% of the sample is held by the ten biggest clonotypes.

Specimen: PBMCs. The TCR sequence derives from a woman between 40 and 50 years old in good health. Some clones in this sample may be carry-over from other donors' samples. The rearranged segments are TRBV28 and TRBJ2-7, with TRBD1 identical over 7 junction bases. The CDR3 protein is CASSSGQSYEQYF. The sequenced DNA: TGTGCCAGCAGTTCGGGACAGAGTTACGAGCAGTACTTC. The CDR3 plus the reference TRBV28 and TRBJ2-7 genes for the other parts give the full variable domain: DVKVTQSSRYLVKRTGEKVFLECVQDMDHENMFWYRQDPGLGLRLIYFSYDVKMKEKGDIPEGYSVSREKKERFSLILESASTNQTSMYLCASSSGQSYEQYFGPGTRLTVT.